The 9 T cell receptor beta chains reported below all come from one sample, sequenced in a study of blood T cell repertoires in COVID-19. Profiled with immunoSEQ multiplex PCR; TCRdb holds only in-frame clones, not every one. Of 180,000 or so clones in the sample, about 81% were seen once. The sample comprised peripheral blood. Receptor source: a woman older than 75 with COVID-19, enrolled during active disease.

This clone was seen once. The chain links TRBV19 to TRBJ2-7; possibly TRBD1 for D (8 bases). The CDR3 totals 15 residues. From germline, CDR1 is LNHDA and CDR2 SQIVND (reference sequence). V lost 5 bases and J 1 base, leaving 15 bases between the germline ends. CDR3 amino acids: CASSPHRGGSYEQYF. The CDR3 region has the DNA TGTGCCAGTAGTCCCCACAGGGGGGGGTCCTACGAGCAGTACTTC.

The V gene is TRBV4-2, the J gene TRBJ1-1; a possible D gene is TRBD1 (5 bases). The CDR3 covers 13 residues. V gave up 4 bases and J gave up 2 bases, with 8 bases separating them. The V gene's germline CDR1 is LGHNA and CDR2 YNFKEQ. In nucleotides, the CDR3 is TGTGCCAGCAGCCCCGGGGGAAACACTGAAGCTTTCTTT. The encoded protein is CASSPGGNTEAFF.

The J gene is TRBJ1-2, the V gene TRBV7-9; 7 bases fit TRBD1. CDR1 SEHNR and CDR2 FQNEAQ come from the germline V gene (reference sequence). CDR3 length equals 12 residues. V shed 11 bases, J shed 1 base, and the junction held 4 bases outside the gene matches. In DNA, the CDR3 is TGTGCCGGGAACAGGGGTAACTATGGCTACACCTTC. Protein sequence: CAGNRGNYGYTF.

The genes are TRBV19 and TRBJ2-7, with TRBD1 matching 9 bases. The ends lost 5 bases at V and 4 bases at J; junction bases unmatched: 0. Germline V lookup: CDR1 LNHDA, CDR2 SQIVND (reference sequence). CDR3 size: 12 residues. As DNA, the CDR3 is TGTGCCAGTAGTGGGACAGGGTACGAGCAGTACTTC. Translation: CASSGTGYEQYF.

This chain connects TRBV7-2 to TRBJ2-1; 8 bases line up with TRBD2. Trimming took 3 bases from V and 4 from J; bases not matched to a gene: 5. Looked up from germline, CDR1 is SGHTA and CDR2 is FQGNSA. The CDR3 spans 15 residues. CDR3 DNA sequence: TGTGCCAGCAGCTTGCCGGGACTAGGGTACAATGAGCAGTTCTTC. Translation gives CASSLPGLGYNEQFF.

This clone appeared once. The chain employs TRBV28 and TRBJ1-5; TRBD1 aligns across 7 bases. This CDR3 spans 13 amino acids. After removal of 5 bases from V and 7 bases from J, the junction contained 5 bases not matched to a gene. Germline V gives CDR1 MDHEN, CDR2 SYDVKM. The CDR3 DNA follows: TGTGCCAGCAGTCCCGGGACAGCCCAGCCCCAGCATTTT. Translated, it gives CASSPGTAQPQHF.

This chain links TRBV5-1 with TRBJ1-1; the D gene is possibly TRBD1 (6 bases). Germline assignment: CDR1 SGHRS and CDR2 YFSETQ. The ends were cut back, 4 bases at V and 3 bases at J, with 13 bases in the middle. The CDR3 covers 14 residues. The CDR3 region is CASSTGHLDTEAFF. CDR3 bases: TGCGCCAGCAGCACGGGACACCTTGACACTGAAGCTTTCTTT.

The rearrangement links TRBV4-1 to TRBJ1-1; TRBD1 is a possible D gene (5 bases). CDR1 is MGHRA, CDR2 YSYEKL, per germline. There are 16 residues in the CDR3. The V and J ends lost 1 base and 2 bases respectively, with 14 bases between them. Written as DNA, the CDR3 is TGCGCCAGCAGCCAAGGGCCTCGACAGACCAACACTGAAGCTTTCTTT. It is translated as CASSQGPRQTNTEAFF.

The V call is TRBV5-4, the J call TRBJ2-5; TRBD1 matches at 10 bases. The V segment lost 1 base and the J segment 5 bases; nucleotides outside the gene matches: 5. Germline CDR1 SGHNT, CDR2 YYREEE (reference sequence). The CDR3 is 15 residues long. CDR3 sequence: CASSLMTGGRETQYF. In DNA form, the CDR3 reads TGTGCCAGCAGCTTGATGACAGGGGGCAGGGAGACCCAGTACTTC.